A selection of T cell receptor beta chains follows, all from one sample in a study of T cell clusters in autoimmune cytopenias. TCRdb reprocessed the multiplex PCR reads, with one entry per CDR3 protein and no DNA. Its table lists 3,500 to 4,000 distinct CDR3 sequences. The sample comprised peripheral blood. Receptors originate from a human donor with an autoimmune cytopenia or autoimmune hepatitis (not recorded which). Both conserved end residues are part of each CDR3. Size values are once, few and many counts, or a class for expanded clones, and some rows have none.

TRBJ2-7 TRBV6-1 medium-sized CASKDSPYEQYF
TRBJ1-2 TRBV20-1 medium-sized CSAKNQQGDYGYTF
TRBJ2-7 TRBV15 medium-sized CATSRDRFDEQYF
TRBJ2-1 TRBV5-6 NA CASSLGGGALWQFF
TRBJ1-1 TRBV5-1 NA CASSLTPNTEAFF
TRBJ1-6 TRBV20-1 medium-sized CSASGTGRSPLHF
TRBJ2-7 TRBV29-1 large CSVSSSSYEQYF
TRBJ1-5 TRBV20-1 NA CSATVNRGNQPQHF
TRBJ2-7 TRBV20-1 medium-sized CSARGEGGHSYEQYF
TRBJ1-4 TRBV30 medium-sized CAWSSTDRGEKLFF
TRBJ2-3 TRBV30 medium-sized CAWSYSLGGVYGDTQYF
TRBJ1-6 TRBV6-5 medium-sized CASSYSWAGNTLHF
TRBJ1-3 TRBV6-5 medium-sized CASSGGTGSLGGNTIYF
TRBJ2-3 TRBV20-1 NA CSASKASGEWGTDTQYF
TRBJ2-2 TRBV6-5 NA CASNPTGTGELFF
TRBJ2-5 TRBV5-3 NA CARSLGTGSGETQYF
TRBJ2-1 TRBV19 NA CASSLGQGTYNEQFF
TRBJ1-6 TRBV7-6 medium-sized CASSSNRVDNSPLHF
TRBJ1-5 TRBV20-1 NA CSARLQWDGRSNQPQHF
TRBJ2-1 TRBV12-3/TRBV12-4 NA CASRVSWGSYNEQFF
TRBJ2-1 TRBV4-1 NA CASSQDRRATSGGNEQFF
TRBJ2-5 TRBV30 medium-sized CAWSGSHQETQYF
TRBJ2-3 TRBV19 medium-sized CASHMTGGADTQYF
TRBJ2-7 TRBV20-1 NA CSATPPGQVVPYEQYF
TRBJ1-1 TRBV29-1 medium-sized CSVEDRGKHEAFF
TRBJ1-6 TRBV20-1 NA CSAPPRDTYNSPLHF
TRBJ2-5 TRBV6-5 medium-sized CASRPGLAGGRETQYF
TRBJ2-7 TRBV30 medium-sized CAWRYLSSYEQYF
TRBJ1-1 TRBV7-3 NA CASSLASGTVVNTEAFF
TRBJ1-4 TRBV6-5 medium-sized CASSTGQATNEKLFF
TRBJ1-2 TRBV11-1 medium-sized CASSHPSSDGYTF
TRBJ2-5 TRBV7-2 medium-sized CASSFETIQETQYF
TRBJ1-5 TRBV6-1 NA CASNKEGASNQPQHF
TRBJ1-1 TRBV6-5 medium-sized CASRPQGARTEAFF
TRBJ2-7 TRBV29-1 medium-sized CSVVGWSGRNTRDYEQYF
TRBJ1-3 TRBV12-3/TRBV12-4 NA CASSPRGNTIYF
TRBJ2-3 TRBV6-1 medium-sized CASRYRGGDTQYF
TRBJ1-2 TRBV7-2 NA CASRPGTGGAYGYTF
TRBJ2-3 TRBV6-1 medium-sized CASKGLGTDTQYF
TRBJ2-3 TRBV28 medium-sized CASSSGIDRGGADTQYF
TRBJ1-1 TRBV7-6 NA CASSLQLDTEAFF
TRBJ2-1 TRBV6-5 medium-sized CASSYSPSATYNEQFF